A selection of T cell receptor beta chains follows, all from one sample in a study of T-cell memory formation after mild COVID-19. TCRdb fed the 5' RACE reads into MiXCR, producing one record per CDR3 protein. Altogether 180,000 or so distinct CDR3 sequences are present, 16% being singletons, with the ten largest covering just over 2%. What was sequenced was PBMCs or a T cell subset sorted from them (not recorded which). Receptors originate from an adult woman who had mild COVID-19 (a few samples of this study predate the infection). Cell type and time point are not known. The CDR3 runs from the conserved cysteine through the conserved F or W. D genes are given only for firm matches. Only some rows state a clone size, as once, few, many or a class for expanded clones.

>TRBV5-1|.|TRBJ1-2|.
TGCGCCAGCAGCTTGGGTGGCAGCGCTAACTATGGCTACACCTTC
CASSLGGSANYGYTF
>TRBV6-6|few|TRBJ2-3|TRBD2
TGTGCCAGCAGTGGGACTAGCGGGAACACAGATACGCAGTATTTT
CASSGTSGNTDTQYF
>TRBV3-1|few|TRBJ2-7|.
TGTGCCAGCAGCCAAGGGACTTTCGAGCAGTACTTC
CASSQGTFEQYF
>TRBV2|.|TRBJ2-7|.
TGTGCCAGCAGTGAGGTCCGGGGGATGTACGAGCAGTACTTC
CASSEVRGMYEQYF
>TRBV6-2/TRBV6-3|few|TRBJ2-2|TRBD2
TGTGCCAGCAGTCTCCTAGCGGGGACTGCGAACACCGGGGAGCTGTTTTTT
CASSLLAGTANTGELFF
>TRBV20-1|few|TRBJ2-5|.
TGCAGTGCTAGCCGGGGGCAATTGAAAGAGACCCAGTACTTC
CSASRGQLKETQYF
>TRBV3-1|.|TRBJ2-1|.
TGTGCCAGCAGCTATAGCAGGGATGAGCAGTTCTTC
CASSYSRDEQFF
>TRBV9|few|TRBJ1-3|.
TGTGCCAGCAGCGGGGACGGATTCTCTGGAAACACCATATATTTT
CASSGDGFSGNTIYF
>TRBV12-3/TRBV12-4|.|TRBJ2-1|.
TGTGCCAGCAGTCGCCGACAAGATGAGCAGTTCTTC
CASSRRQDEQFF
>TRBV4-3|.|TRBJ2-3|TRBD2
TGCGCCAGCAGCCAAGATTCCGGGAGGACGATCGCAGATACGCAGTATTTT
CASSQDSGRTIADTQYF
>TRBV6-4|few|TRBJ2-3|.
TGTGCCAGCAGCGTTGGACTCTCCACAGATACGCAGTATTTT
CASSVGLSTDTQYF
>TRBV5-1|.|TRBJ2-4|.
TGCGCCAGCAGCACCGGGACGGGAGCCAAAAACATTCAGTACTTC
CASSTGTGAKNIQYF
>TRBV23-1|few|TRBJ2-5|.
TGCGCCAGCAGGGTCGAGTGTCGCCAAGAGACCCAGTACTTC
CASRVECRQETQYF
>TRBV30|.|TRBJ1-1|.
TGTGCCTGGAGTGTAGTCTCAGAAGCTTTCTTT
CAWSVVSEAFF
>TRBV5-1|few|TRBJ2-2|TRBD2
TGCGCCAGCAGCTTATCTGGCGGGGGTTCTTCCCGGGAGCTGTTTTTT
CASSLSGGGSSRELFF
>TRBV29-1|.|TRBJ1-4|.
TGCAGCGTCCGGGGAGGGAGCAATGAAAAACTGTTTTTT
CSVRGGSNEKLFF
>TRBV27|few|TRBJ1-2|.
TGTGCCAGCAGAAGTGCAGCTAACTATGGCTACACCTTC
CASRSAANYGYTF
>TRBV4-1|few|TRBJ2-4|.
TGCGCCAGCAGCCAAGCGACAGCCAAAAACATTCAGTACTTC
CASSQATAKNIQYF
>TRBV2|once|TRBJ2-1|.
TGTGCCAGCAGTTCTCAAACTCTGTTCTTC
CASSSQTLFF
>TRBV6-6|few|TRBJ1-3|TRBD1
TGTGCCAGCAGTTCCAGGGGGCAGTTAAACACCATATATTTT
CASSSRGQLNTIYF
>TRBV6-1|few|TRBJ1-2|.
TGTGCCAGCAGTGAAGAAAGCCAGGCGGTCAGCTATGGCTACACCTTC
CASSEESQAVSYGYTF
>TRBV19|few|TRBJ2-3|.
TGTGCCAGTAGTAGACAGCGAAAGACAGATACGCAGTATTTT
CASSRQRKTDTQYF
>TRBV30|.|TRBJ2-7|TRBD1
TGTGCCTGGAGTGTGGAACAGGGGTCCCACGAGCAGTACTTC
CAWSVEQGSHEQYF
>TRBV10-3|few|TRBJ2-2|.
TGTGCCATCAGTGAGGCGAAGGGGCGCAACACCGGGGAGCTGTTTTTT
CAISEAKGRNTGELFF
>TRBV20-1|few|TRBJ2-1|.
TGCAGTGCTAGAGCCCTAGCGACCCCCAATGAGCAGTTCTTC
CSARALATPNEQFF
>TRBV6-4|few|TRBJ2-1|TRBD2
TGTGCCAGCAGTGACGGACTAGCGGGGGGTAGGGATGAGCAGTTCTTC
CASSDGLAGGRDEQFF
>TRBV20-1|.|TRBJ2-3|.
TGCAGTGCTAGCATTGTGGGGGGGCTTGCAGATACGCAGTATTTT
CSASIVGGLADTQYF
>TRBV5-5|.|TRBJ2-1|.
TGTGCCAGCAGCTTAATGGGGACAATCTCCTACAATGAGCAGTTCTTC
CASSLMGTISYNEQFF
>TRBV20-1|few|TRBJ2-7|TRBD2
TGCAGTGCCGGACTAGTTTACGAGCAGTACTTC
CSAGLVYEQYF
>TRBV6-2/TRBV6-3|.|TRBJ2-7|.
TGTGCCAGCAGCGAACCGGGACGCGGAGGCGAGCAGTACTTC
CASSEPGRGGEQYF
>TRBV15|.|TRBJ2-7|.
TGTGCCACCAGCAGAGGATTGGAAGGGGGATACGAGCAGTACTTC
CATSRGLEGGYEQYF
>TRBV24-1|few|TRBJ2-3|.
TGTGCCACCAAAAGTAACACAGATACGCAGTATTTT
CATKSNTDTQYF
>TRBV11-2|few|TRBJ2-3|TRBD2
TGTGCCAGCAGCCGCCCTAGCGGGGGTGGGACAGATACGCAGTATTTT
CASSRPSGGGTDTQYF
>TRBV15|few|TRBJ2-7|.
TGTGCCACCAGCAGAGGAAGGGACTCCTACGAGCAGTACTTC
CATSRGRDSYEQYF
>TRBV19|many|TRBJ2-3|.
TGTGCCAGTAGTATAGATCCCCGGGCCACAGATACGCAGTATTTT
CASSIDPRATDTQYF
>TRBV5-1|.|TRBJ1-3|.
TGCGCCAGCAGCCTGGAGGACAGCCTGGGAAACACCATATATTTT
CASSLEDSLGNTIYF
>TRBV29-1|.|TRBJ2-5|.
TGCAGCTATATCGGTTACTCAAAAGAGACCCAGTACTTC
CSYIGYSKETQYF
>TRBV3-1|.|TRBJ2-5|.
TGTGCCAGCAGCCAGGGTGGACAGACAAGGGAGACCCAGTACTTC
CASSQGGQTRETQYF
>TRBV24-1|few|TRBJ2-2|TRBD1
TGTGCCACCAGTGGACAGGGGATCACCGGGGAGCTGTTTTTT
CATSGQGITGELFF
>TRBV6-4|.|TRBJ2-2|TRBD1
TGTGCCAGCAGCCCCGGACAGGGAGGTCGTGGGGAGCTGTTTTTT
CASSPGQGGRGELFF
>TRBV6-5|.|TRBJ2-3|.
TGTGCCAGCAGTTACCGACAGGTCGGTGGCACAGATACGCAGTATTTT
CASSYRQVGGTDTQYF
>TRBV5-4|.|TRBJ2-7|TRBD2
TGTGCCAGCAGCAGGCCGGGACTAGCGGGGGGCTCCTACGAGCAGTACTTC
CASSRPGLAGGSYEQYF
>TRBV3-1|.|TRBJ1-4|.
TGTGCCAGCAGCCAAGGGGACGGTGAAAAACTGTTTTTT
CASSQGDGEKLFF
>TRBV18|.|TRBJ1-6|.
TGTGCCAGCTCACCGAGAAATTCACCCCTCCACTTT
CASSPRNSPLHF
>TRBV20-1|few|TRBJ2-3|.
TGCAGTGTCCAGACTAGCACAGATACGCAGTATTTT
CSVQTSTDTQYF
>TRBV7-2|few|TRBJ2-4|TRBD2
TGTGCCAGCAGCTCAGGACTAGCGGAAAACATTCAGTACTTC
CASSSGLAENIQYF
>TRBV5-1|.|TRBJ2-7|.
TGCGCCAGCAGCTTGTTAGCAGAGTACGAGCAGTACTTC
CASSLLAEYEQYF
>TRBV11-2|.|TRBJ2-2|.
TGTGCCAGCAGCTTAAGGGGCCAGGGCGGCACCGGGGAGCTGTTTTTT
CASSLRGQGGTGELFF
>TRBV24-1|few|TRBJ2-1|TRBD1
TGTGCCACCAGTGACGGGACAGGCTCCTACAATGAGCAGTTCTTC
CATSDGTGSYNEQFF
>TRBV29-1|many|TRBJ2-1|.
TGCAGCGTTGTAAAGGGCCACAATGAGCAGTTCTTC
CSVVKGHNEQFF
>TRBV20-1|few|TRBJ2-3|.
TGCAGTGCCTCCAAAACAGATACGCAGTATTTT
CSASKTDTQYF
>TRBV5-6|few|TRBJ1-2|.
TGTGCCAGCAGCGGTGGTGGGACGATAGCCGCCTATGGCTACACCTTC
CASSGGGTIAAYGYTF
>TRBV6-6|few|TRBJ1-2|TRBD1
TGTGCCAGCAGTCTCCTCGGACAGGGAGGCGGTGGCTACACCTTC
CASSLLGQGGGGYTF
>TRBV5-1|few|TRBJ2-3|.
TGCGCCAGCAGCTTAGGCAGCTACACAGATACGCAGTATTTT
CASSLGSYTDTQYF
>TRBV30|.|TRBJ1-3|TRBD1
TGTGCCTGGAGTGTACAGGGACAGAGCTCTGGAAACACCATATATTTT
CAWSVQGQSSGNTIYF